This TCR beta chain was recorded in a study of shared clonotypes between healthy human individuals. General study points: Estimated clonotype richness was generally higher in naive than memory subsets.

The repertoire was sequenced with immunoSEQ multiplex PCR; TCRdb's copy has only in-frame clones and lacks some. The sample contains over 2 million clones, around 93% of which appear only once. The table lists this clone with a few counts. Its antigen is not known. V was trimmed by 1 base and J by 3 bases, leaving 9 bases between them. The CDR3 spans 14 residues. Germline CDR1 reads SNHLY; CDR2 reads FYNNEI. The sample taken for sequencing was naive CD4+ T cells from PBMCs. The subset denotes: CD45RA+ positively selected. The chain employs TRBV2 and TRBJ1-1; no clear D gene. The clonotype comes from a man between 18 and 29 years old in good health. Some clones in this sample may be carry-over from other donors' samples. This CDR3 reads CASSEERADTEAFF. CDR3 bases: TGTGCCAGCAGTGAAGAGAGGGCTGACACTGAAGCTTTCTTT.